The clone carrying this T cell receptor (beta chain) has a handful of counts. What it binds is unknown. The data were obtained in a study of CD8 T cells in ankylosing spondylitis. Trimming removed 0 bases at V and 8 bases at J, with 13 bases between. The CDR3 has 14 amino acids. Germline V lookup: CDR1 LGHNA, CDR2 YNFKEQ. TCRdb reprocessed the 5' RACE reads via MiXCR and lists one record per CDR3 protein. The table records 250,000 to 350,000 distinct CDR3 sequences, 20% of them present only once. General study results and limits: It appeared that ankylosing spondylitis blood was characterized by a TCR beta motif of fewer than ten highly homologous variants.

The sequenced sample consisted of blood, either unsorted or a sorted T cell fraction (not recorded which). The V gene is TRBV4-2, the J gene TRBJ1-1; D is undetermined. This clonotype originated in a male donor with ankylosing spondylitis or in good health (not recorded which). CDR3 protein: CASSQDWNVREAFF. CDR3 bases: TGTGCCAGCAGCCAAGATTGGAACGTACGGGAAGCTTTCTTT.